Each of the 8 T cell receptor beta chains below was sequenced from the same sample in a study of blood T cell repertoires in COVID-19 (dated by TCRdb to the early 2020s). The method was the immunoSEQ multiplex PCR assay. The table comes from immuneACCESS by way of TCRdb, which keeps in-frame sequences with V and J called. Part of the clones is missing from these tables; in studies checked, under half for an unresolved V gene and the rest for unknown reasons. In all, the sample holds 110,000 to 150,000 clones, and 84% of those were seen once. The ten most abundant clones make up 10% to 13% of the sample. The sequenced sample consisted of peripheral blood. These receptors all stem from a man in his 60s with active or convalescent COVID-19.

V and J are TRBV19 and TRBJ2-3; D is undetermined. This CDR3 region has 12 residues. CDR1 is LNHDA and CDR2 is SQIVND in the germline V gene (reference sequence). Trimming shortened V by 4 bases and J by 4 bases, and 6 bases separated the two germline ends. CDR3 loop: CASSSSSDTQYF. In nucleotides, the CDR3 is TGTGCCAGTAGTAGTTCCTCAGATACGCAGTATTTT.

The chain carries TRBV19 and TRBJ1-5; 9 nucleotides agree with TRBD1. Germline CDR1 is LNHDA and CDR2 is SQIVND (reference sequence). Losses at the gene ends were 4 bases for V and 5 bases for J; bases not matched to a gene: 9. The CDR3 consists of 16 residues. The CDR3 region is CASSTQGAPKYQPQHF. The CDR3 DNA sequence: TGTGCCAGTAGTACACAGGGGGCTCCTAAGTATCAGCCCCAGCATTTT.

CDR3 protein: CASGRQTTNEKLFF. Here the CDR3 DNA reads TGTGCCAGCGGGCGACAGACCACTAATGAAAAACTGTTTTTT. V usage is TRBV6-5 and J usage is TRBJ1-4; tentative D call: TRBD1 (5 bases). With 8 bases removed from V and 2 bases from J, the gap between germline ends came to 12 bases. CDR1 MNHEY and CDR2 SVGAGI come from the germline V gene. This CDR3 contains 14 residues.

This sequence joins TRBV27 and TRBJ2-3, with a possible D match to TRBD1 (6 bases). Trimming removed 8 bases at V and 2 bases at J, with 17 bases between. The germline V gene has CDR1 MNHEY and CDR2 SMNVEV (reference sequence). The CDR3 is 15 amino acids. This chain's CDR3 is CASAMLGDNTDTQYF. In DNA form, the CDR3 reads TGTGCCAGCGCCATGTTGGGGGACAACACAGATACGCAGTATTTT.

The rearrangement joins TRBV6-5 to TRBJ1-3, with D possibly matching TRBD1 (5 bases). CDR1 and CDR2 (germline): MNHEY, SVGAGI. The CDR3 is 15 amino acids. Trimming removed 5 bases at V and 0 bases at J, with 11 bases between. In DNA, the CDR3 is TGTGCCAGCAGTCGGGGGGATCGCTCTGGAAACACCATATATTTT. Translating it yields CASSRGDRSGNTIYF.

V is TRBV11-2 and J is TRBJ1-6, with a weak D call TRBD1 (5 bases). CDR1 and CDR2 (germline): SGHAT, FQNNGV. CDR3 length equals 17 residues. Trimming stripped 5 bases from V and 7 bases from J, with 21 bases between. The CDR3 DNA reads as TGTGCCAGCAGCCCCCTGTTCGGGGGGTCCCACAATTCACCCCTCCACTTT. It encodes CASSPLFGGSHNSPLHF.

This rearrangement joins TRBV2 to TRBJ1-1, with a tentative D call TRBD1 (5 bases). The CDR3 covers 13 residues. The V end was cut by 2 bases, the J end by 11 bases, with 15 bases between. Germline V gives CDR1 SNHLY, CDR2 FYNNEI. The CDR3 DNA reads TGTGCCAGCAGTGAACGGACAACTAATCGGGCTTTCTTT. It yields the protein CASSERTTNRAFF.

The V gene is TRBV5-1, the J gene TRBJ2-7, with D possibly matching TRBD2 (8 bases). The CDR3 has 18 amino acids. V lost 0 bases and J 2 bases, leaving 21 bases between the germline ends. Per germline, CDR1 SGHRS and CDR2 YFSETQ. The CDR3 nucleotides read TGCGCCAGCAGCTTGGGGACAGGCAGGCGGGAGGACACCTACGAGCAGTACGTC. Translation: CASSLGTGRREDTYEQYV.